One and the same sample provided the 25 T cell receptor beta chains below, sequenced in a study of blood T cell repertoires in COVID-19. Using immunoSEQ multiplex PCR, the repertoire was profiled, and TCRdb retains in-frame clones only, with some absent. The sample lists 100,000 to 150,000 clones; 70% to 85% were seen once. Specimen: peripheral blood. The source of these receptors is a woman aged 70-85 years with acute or convalescent COVID-19.

This clone was seen a few times. V is TRBV11-2 and J is TRBJ2-2, with a weak D call TRBD2 (6 bases). The CDR3 is made up of 13 amino acids. Germline V CDR1 and CDR2: SGHAT, FQNNGV. V lost 3 bases, J lost 4 bases, and 6 bases lay in between. CDR3 sequence (DNA): TGTGCCAGCAGCTTGGAGGGCACCGGGGAGCTGTTTTTT. This codes for CASSLEGTGELFF.

The V call is TRBV24-1, the J call TRBJ1-1; a weak D match, TRBD1 (5 bases). This CDR3 is 13 amino acids long. V was cut by 3 bases and J by 9 bases, with 13 bases left in between. Germline V gives CDR1 KGHDR, CDR2 SFDVKD. The DNA for the CDR3 is TGTGCCACCAGTGATGGAGGGGTGGGCCAAGCTTTCTTT. This translates into CATSDGGVGQAFF.

This sequence joins TRBV5-1 and TRBJ1-4; TRBD1 matches at 7 bases. The CDR3 loop spans 15 amino acids. Trimming at V came to 2 bases and at J to 4 bases, leaving 5 bases not matched to a gene. Germline V gene lookup returns CDR1 SGHRS and CDR2 YFSETQ. The CDR3 region is CASSLHGQVNEKLFF. The CDR3, as DNA: TGCGCCAGCAGCTTACATGGACAGGTTAATGAAAAACTGTTTTTT.

The V and J genes are TRBV25-1 and TRBJ1-2, with D tentatively TRBD1 (5 bases). Germline CDR1 is MGHDK and CDR2 is SYGVNS. There are 12 residues in the CDR3. Trimming pared 6 bases from V and 5 bases from J, leaving 10 bases between. The CDR3 sequence is CASSEGLYGYTF. The CDR3, as DNA: TGTGCCAGCAGCGAGGGACTGTATGGCTACACCTTC.

This rearrangement joins TRBV12-5 to TRBJ2-3; TRBD2 matches 7 bases. The J segment lost 2 bases and the V segment lost 6 bases, leaving 8 bases of the junction unmatched. From germline, CDR1 is LGHNT and CDR2 FRNRAP. The CDR3 loop spans 15 amino acids. The CDR3 protein is CASGSGLGTTDTQYF. The CDR3 region has the DNA TGTGCTAGTGGATCTGGACTAGGGACCACAGATACGCAGTATTTT.

This CDR3 reads CASSVGEAYGYTF. CDR3 nucleotides: TGTGCCAGCAGCGTAGGAGAAGCCTATGGCTACACCTTC. The rearrangement joins TRBV7-2 to TRBJ1-2; D gene uncertain. The germline gives CDR1 SGHTA, CDR2 FQGNSA. Trimming removed 5 bases at V and 4 bases at J, with 11 bases between. The CDR3 is 13 amino acids.

This clone has just a few counts. This chain connects TRBV11-3 to TRBJ1-1; D possibly corresponds to TRBD1 (5 bases). In germline, CDR1 is SGHNT, CDR2 YENEEA. Trimming shortened V by 0 bases and J by 10 bases, and 6 bases separated the two germline ends. The CDR3 spans 11 residues. The CDR3 coding sequence is TGTGCCAGCAGCTTAGATGGGGCAGCTTTCTTT. Translating it yields CASSLDGAAFF.

The V call is TRBV15, the J call TRBJ2-5; D is possibly TRBD2 (6 bases). The length of the CDR3 is 12 residues. CDR1 and CDR2 (germline): LNHNV, YYDKDF (reference sequence). The ends were cut back, 7 bases at V and 5 bases at J, with 11 bases in the middle. The CDR3 region has the DNA TGTGCCACCAAGATGGGAGGCGAGACCCAGTACTTC. Its protein is CATKMGGETQYF.

The chain uses TRBV5-1 and TRBJ1-1; 7 bases match TRBD1. There are 17 residues in the CDR3. J gave up 0 bases and V 2 bases, and 10 bases lay outside the gene matches. Germline V gives CDR1 SGHRS, CDR2 YFSETQ. The CDR3 bases are TGCGCCAGCAGCTTCCAACCAACGGACAGGTTGAACACTGAAGCTTTCTTT. Amino acid sequence: CASSFQPTDRLNTEAFF. Using reference TRBV5-1 and TRBJ1-1 for the parts outside the CDR3, the full variable domain is KAGVTQTPRYLIKTRGQQVTLSCSPISGHRSVSWYQQTPGQGLQFLFEYFSETQRNKGNFPGRFSGRQFSNSRSEMNVSTLELGDSALYLCASSFQPTDRLNTEAFFGQGTRLTVV.

The CDR3: CASSLGRGLGEQYF. CDR3 coding DNA: TGTGCCAGCAGCTTGGGCAGGGGTTTAGGGGAGCAGTACTTC. This chain uses TRBV5-6 with TRBJ2-7; tentative D call: TRBD1 (6 bases). The CDR3 has 14 amino acids. The V end lost 0 bases, the J end lost 7 bases, and 14 bases lay between the germline ends. The germline CDR1 and CDR2 sequences are SGHDT and YYEEEE.

The chain uses TRBV19 and TRBJ2-2, with TRBD2 matching over 7 bases. This CDR3 contains 14 residues. The germline CDR1 and CDR2 sequences are LNHDA and SQIVND (reference sequence). J gave up 6 bases and V 10 bases, and 11 bases lay outside the gene matches. The CDR3, as DNA: TGTGCCACACAACCGGGACTACGAGCCGGGGAGCTGTTTTTT. This translates into CATQPGLRAGELFF.

This clone was found a few times. This chain links TRBV3-1 (or the pseudogene TRBV3-2) with TRBJ2-4; 7 bases agree with TRBD2. Trimming cost V 4 bases and J 5 bases; bases outside gene matches: 5. The CDR3 contains 14 residues. Germline values: CDR1 LGHDT, CDR2 YNNKEL (reference sequence). The CDR3 spells CASSPGGGENIQYF. The CDR3 DNA follows: TGTGCCAGCAGCCCGGGGGGAGGGGAAAACATTCAGTACTTC.

CDR3 in amino acids: CASTSGTPVLNEQFF. CDR3 DNA: TGTGCCAGCACCTCGGGGACTCCGGTCCTGAATGAGCAGTTCTTC. The chain links TRBV7-2 to TRBJ2-1, with D possibly matching TRBD2 (6 bases). From germline, CDR1 is SGHTA and CDR2 FQGNSA. The V end was cut by 7 bases, the J end by 7 bases, with 20 bases between. The CDR3 runs 15 residues. Full variable domain (missing parts from reference TRBV7-2 and TRBJ2-1): GAGVSQSPSNKVTEKGKDVELRCDPISGHTALYWYRQSLGQGLEFLIYFQGNSAPDKSGLPSDRFSAERTGGSVSTLTIQRTQQEDSAVYLCASTSGTPVLNEQFFGPGTRLTVL.

The chain is built from TRBV11-2 and TRBJ2-2, with D unclear. CDR1 is SGHAT and CDR2 is FQNNGV in the germline V gene. The ends were cut back, 7 bases at V and 1 base at J, with 10 bases in the middle. The CDR3 loop spans 14 amino acids. For the CDR3, the DNA is TGTGCCAGCAAGAATACAGTGAACACCGGGGAGCTGTTTTTT. Protein product: CASKNTVNTGELFF.

V is TRBV4-3 and J is TRBJ1-5; D is perhaps TRBD1 (6 bases). V was cut by 0 bases and J by 0 bases, with 9 bases left in between. Germline V gene lookup returns CDR1 LGHNA and CDR2 YSLEER. The CDR3 has 16 amino acids. CDR3 in DNA: TGCGCCAGCAGCCAAGATCAGGGGTATAGCAATCAGCCCCAGCATTTT. Protein sequence: CASSQDQGYSNQPQHF.

The chain is built from TRBV6-5 and TRBJ1-6; tentatively, D is TRBD1 (5 bases). CDR3 length equals 14 residues. Between the trimmed V and J ends, which lost 4 bases and 7 bases, there was a span of 11 bases. CDR1 MNHEY and CDR2 SVGAGI come from the germline V gene. The DNA for the CDR3 is TGTGCCAGCAGTTCCTCAGGGAGAAATTCACCCCTCCACTTT. This gives the protein CASSSSGRNSPLHF.

The chain uses TRBV7-6 and TRBJ1-2, with D unresolved. Looked up from germline, CDR1 is SGHVS and CDR2 is FNYEAQ. V was pared by 4 bases and J by 4 bases, with 10 bases between. CDR3 size: 13 residues. The CDR3 spells CASSSTVGYGYTF. Written as DNA, the CDR3 is TGTGCCAGCAGCTCTACAGTAGGCTATGGCTACACCTTC.

The chain carries TRBV6-5 and TRBJ1-2; D is unclear. The CDR3 contains 15 residues. V was clipped by 0 bases and J by 5 bases, with 13 bases between them. Germline-derived CDR1 and CDR2 are MNHEY and SVGAGI. The DNA of the CDR3 is TGTGCCAGCAGTTACTCGAGGTCCCCCGGTTATGGCTACACCTTC. Protein sequence: CASSYSRSPGYGYTF.

The chain is built from TRBV9 and TRBJ1-1; D is ambiguous. The V gene lost 4 bases and the J gene lost 1 base, with 14 bases spanning the gap. CDR1 and CDR2 (germline): SGDLS, YYNGEE. The length of the CDR3 is 15 residues. CDR3 residues: CASSKGPDSNTEAFF. Written as DNA, the CDR3 is TGTGCCAGCAGCAAGGGCCCGGACTCGAACACTGAAGCTTTCTTT.

This rearrangement joins TRBV5-8 to TRBJ2-3, with D perhaps TRBD1 (6 bases). The CDR3 is 17 amino acids. The V gene lost 4 bases and the J gene lost 3 bases, with 21 bases spanning the gap. Germline CDR1 is SGHTS and CDR2 is YDEGEE. CDR3 loop: CASSVGDRLTSTDTQYF. The CDR3, as DNA: TGTGCCAGCAGCGTAGGAGACAGGCTGACCTCGACAGATACGCAGTATTTT.

This rearrangement joins TRBV7-2 to TRBJ2-4; the D gene is possibly TRBD2 (5 bases). The CDR3 spans 13 residues. V was clipped by 5 bases and J by 1 base, with 6 bases between them. Germline assignment: CDR1 SGHTA and CDR2 FQGNSA. In DNA, the CDR3 is TGTGCCAGCAGCCGAGGGGCCAAAAACATTCAGTACTTC. The encoded protein is CASSRGAKNIQYF.

The J gene is TRBJ1-4, the V gene TRBV7-9; maybe TRBD1 (5 bases). The CDR3 loop spans 14 amino acids. CDR1 is SEHNR and CDR2 is FQNEAQ in the germline V gene (reference sequence). The V end was cut by 1 base, the J end by 8 bases, with 11 bases between. In DNA form, the CDR3 reads TGTGCCAGCAGCTTAGTAGGGGCAGAAGAAAAACTGTTTTTT. Amino acid sequence: CASSLVGAEEKLFF.

The sample holds a few counts of this clone. This chain joins TRBV5-6 and TRBJ2-7, with TRBD2 as a possible D gene (6 bases). CDR1 SGHDT and CDR2 YYEEEE come from the germline V gene. The length of the CDR3 is 13 residues. V was pared by 2 bases and J by 3 bases, with 9 bases between. The DNA of the CDR3 is TGTGCCAGCAGCTTTCGGGGGTACTACGAGCAGTACGTC. Translated, it gives CASSFRGYYEQYV.

V usage is TRBV3-1 (or the pseudogene TRBV3-2) and J usage is TRBJ2-1; 7 nucleotides line up with TRBD2. This CDR3 is 11 amino acids long. The V gene's germline CDR1 is LGHDT and CDR2 YNNKEL (reference sequence). V shed 10 bases and J 10 bases; nucleotides not matched to a gene: 7. Here the CDR3 DNA reads TGTGCCACGCGAGGGCGGGGGGAGCAGTTCTTC. This translates into CATRGRGEQFF.

This clone was seen ten or more times. The CDR3 sequence: CATRATGGIDYGYTF. Here the CDR3 DNA reads TGTGCCACTAGGGCCACAGGGGGCATCGACTATGGCTACACCTTC. V usage is TRBV2 and J usage is TRBJ1-2, with TRBD1 matching over 9 bases. In germline, CDR1 is SNHLY, CDR2 FYNNEI. V shed 10 bases, J shed 3 bases, and the junction held 12 bases outside the gene matches. The CDR3 sequence is 15 residues long.